The 32 T cell receptor beta chains reported below all come from one sample, sequenced in a study of blood T cell repertoires in COVID-19. Measured with immunoSEQ multiplex PCR; TCRdb has only the in-frame clones, and not every one. The table shows about 190,000 clones, with about 81% occurring only once. Sequences were obtained from peripheral blood. These receptors were taken from a woman aged 60-75 years with COVID-19, enrolled during active disease.

This clone was seen a single time. The chain couples TRBV4-1 to TRBJ2-3; 13 bases map to TRBD2. The CDR3 is 18 amino acids. Germline CDR1 and CDR2: MGHRA and YSYEKL. After removal of 2 bases from V and 2 bases from J, the junction contained 7 bases not matched to a gene. CDR3 DNA sequence: TGCGCCAGCAGCCAATACACTGGGACTAGCGGGGCCACAGATACGCAGTATTTT. As protein: CASSQYTGTSGATDTQYF.

This sequence joins TRBV29-1 and TRBJ1-5, with D unresolved. The CDR3 contains 12 residues. The germline V and J ends were trimmed by 2 bases and 9 bases, with 11 bases remaining between them. CDR1 is SQVTM, CDR2 ANQGSEA, per germline. In nucleotides, the CDR3 is TGCAGCGTTGAATACGGTGGAGGGCCCCAGCATTTT. It yields the protein CSVEYGGGPQHF. Variable domain in full (rest from reference TRBV29-1 and TRBJ1-5): SAVISQKPSRDICQRGTSLTIQCQVDSQVTMMFWYRQQPGQSLTLIATANQGSEATYESGFVIDKFPISRPNLTFSTLTVSNMSPEDSSIYLCSVEYGGGPQHFGDGTRLSIL.

This chain uses TRBV11-2 with TRBJ1-6; a weak D match, TRBD1 (5 bases). CDR3 size: 15 residues. The germline V and J ends were trimmed by 1 base and 10 bases, with 14 bases remaining between them. Germline V gene data show CDR1 as SGHAT and CDR2 as FQNNGV. The CDR3 coding sequence is TGTGCCAGCAGCTTAGGGGGGGTGGTAAGCTCACCCCTCCACTTT. This encodes CASSLGGVVSSPLHF. Based on the CDR3 plus reference TRBV11-2 and TRBJ1-6, the full variable domain is EAGVAQSPRYKIIEKRQSVAFWCNPISGHATLYWYQQILGQGPKLLIQFQNNGVVDDSQLPKDRFSAERLKGVDSTLKIQPAKLEDSAVYLCASSLGGVVSSPLHFGNGTRLTVT.

This clone came up a few times. The chain has TRBV28 and TRBJ1-5, with no clear D. Germline assignment: CDR1 MDHEN and CDR2 SYDVKM. Trimming removed 1 base at V and 2 bases at J, with 9 bases between. CDR3 length: 15 amino acids. CDR3 DNA sequence: TGTGCCAGCAGTTTATCTATGGGAGGCAATCAGCCCCAGCATTTT. Translated, it gives CASSLSMGGNQPQHF.

The rearrangement joins TRBV6-2 or TRBV6-3 to TRBJ1-5; 10 bases agree with TRBD1. CDR1 is MNHEY and CDR2 is SVGEGT in the germline V gene. The length of the CDR3 is 15 residues. Trimming took 5 bases from V and 7 from J; bases not matched to a gene: 8. The CDR3 DNA reads as TGTGCCAGCAGTCGACAGGGGGCAAGAGGGCAGCCCCAGCATTTT. Amino acid sequence: CASSRQGARGQPQHF.

In this sample, this clone turned up a few times. The chain carries TRBV21-1 and TRBJ1-1. TRBV21-1 is annotated as a pseudogene. This CDR3 is 13 amino acids long. The CDR3 region is CASSFHRENEAFF. The DNA for the CDR3 is TGTGCCAGCAGCTTCCACCGGGAGAATGAAGCTTTCTTT.

The chain joins TRBV28 to TRBJ1-1; 7 nucleotides line up with TRBD1. The J segment lost 9 bases and the V segment lost 7 bases, leaving 11 bases of the junction unmatched. The CDR3 contains 13 residues. Germline lookup yields CDR1 MDHEN and CDR2 SYDVKM. CDR3 residues: CASTTPQGGKAFF. In nucleotides, the CDR3 is TGTGCCAGCACCACCCCCCAGGGGGGAAAAGCTTTCTTT.

The rearrangement links TRBV19 to TRBJ2-2, with D possibly TRBD1 on 6 matching bases. Trimming stripped 6 bases from V and 7 bases from J, with 15 bases between. The CDR3 extends over 14 amino acids. The germline gives CDR1 LNHDA, CDR2 SQIVND (reference sequence). CDR3 sequence reads: CASSLSGVGGELFF. The DNA of the CDR3 is TGTGCCAGTAGCTTGTCAGGGGTGGGCGGGGAGCTGTTTTTT.

This sequence joins TRBV6-6 and TRBJ1-6; 7 nucleotides match TRBD1. V lost 6 bases, J lost 8 bases, and 7 bases stayed unmatched. Germline CDR1 reads MNHNY; CDR2 reads SVGAGI (reference sequence). The CDR3 totals 14 residues. The CDR3 nucleotides are TGTGCCAGCAGCCAGGGGGAGGCGGATTCACCCCTCCACTTT. It yields the protein CASSQGEADSPLHF.

The chain links TRBV4-3 to TRBJ2-3, with D tentatively TRBD2 (6 bases). The CDR3 loop spans 16 amino acids. Trimming stripped 0 bases from V and 1 base from J, with 11 bases between. The V gene's germline CDR1 is LGHNA and CDR2 YSLEER. CDR3 protein: CASSQDSGAGTDTQYF. As DNA, the CDR3 is TGCGCCAGCAGCCAAGACTCGGGAGCGGGCACAGATACGCAGTATTTT.

This clone was counted only a few times. The rearrangement joins TRBV4-3 to TRBJ1-2; the match to TRBD1 covers 9 bases. Germline CDR1 and CDR2: LGHNA and YSLEER. The CDR3 contains 14 residues. After removal of 5 bases from V and 4 bases from J, the junction contained 5 bases not matched to a gene. Here the CDR3 DNA reads TGCGCCAGCAGCTTCCGACAGGGGGTCTATGGCTACACCTTC. It yields the protein CASSFRQGVYGYTF.

The V call is TRBV19, the J call TRBJ1-5, with D uncertain. The length of the CDR3 is 14 residues. Germline CDR1 reads LNHDA; CDR2 reads SQIVND (reference sequence). V was pared by 5 bases and J by 2 bases, with 10 bases between. The DNA for the CDR3 is TGTGCCAGTAGTCCAGACTGGGGCAATCAGCCCCAGCATTTT. This translates into CASSPDWGNQPQHF.

The chain has TRBV11-2 and TRBJ1-3; D not certain. Per the germline V gene, CDR1 is SGHAT and CDR2 is FQNNGV. The CDR3 extends over 13 amino acids. The V end was cut by 3 bases, the J end by 0 bases, with 3 bases between. The CDR3 nucleotides are TGTGCCAGCAGCTTTAACTCTGGAAACACCATATATTTT. Amino acid sequence: CASSFNSGNTIYF.

This clone turned up a few times. This sample includes further DNA sequences coding for the same CDR3. V is TRBV3-1 (or the pseudogene TRBV3-2) and J is TRBJ2-5; D not resolved. Trimming pared 0 bases from V and 1 base from J, leaving 3 bases between. The CDR3 totals 13 residues. Germline CDR1 LGHDT, CDR2 YNNKEL (reference sequence). CDR3 loop: CASSQDLQETQYF. CDR3 nucleotides: TGTGCCAGCAGCCAAGATCTCCAAGAGACCCAGTACTTC.

As DNA, the CDR3 is TGTGCCAGCAGGACTGGTCCAGGGCCCTACACCTTC. It specifies CASRTGPGPYTF. This sequence joins TRBV27 and TRBJ1-2; TRBD1 might be the D (5 bases). This CDR3 has 12 residues. CDR1 is MNHEY, CDR2 SMNVEV, per germline (reference sequence). Trimming cost V 6 bases and J 10 bases, with 15 bases left between them.

This chain's CDR3 is CASSPTGALNQPQHF. The CDR3 DNA sequence: TGTGCCAGTAGCCCGACAGGGGCACTTAATCAGCCCCAGCATTTT. The chain uses TRBV19 and TRBJ1-5; 8 bases are shared with TRBD1. Per germline, CDR1 LNHDA and CDR2 SQIVND (reference sequence). The CDR3 is made up of 15 amino acids. Trimming at V came to 6 bases and at J to 4 bases, leaving 8 bases not matched to a gene.

The rearrangement joins TRBV2 to TRBJ2-2, with D possibly being TRBD1 (6 bases). This CDR3 has 16 residues. In germline, CDR1 is SNHLY, CDR2 FYNNEI. V lost 5 bases to trimming and J lost 4 bases, with 17 bases between them. The CDR3 region has the DNA TGTGCCAGCAGTACCTTCCGGACAGACATCACCGGGGAGCTGTTTTTT. It translates to CASSTFRTDITGELFF.

V gene TRBV28 combines with J gene TRBJ1-1, with 9 bases that match TRBD1. The germline CDR1 and CDR2 sequences are MDHEN and SYDVKM. With 4 bases clipped from V and 11 bases from J, the junction kept 8 bases outside the gene matches. The CDR3 sequence is 13 residues long. CDR3 amino acids: CASSSHRGPAAFF. For the CDR3, the DNA is TGTGCCAGCAGTTCCCACAGGGGGCCGGCGGCTTTCTTT.

The chain is built from TRBV2 and TRBJ1-2; 7 nucleotides line up with TRBD1. The trim removed 1 base at V and 4 bases at J, leaving 6 bases unmatched. CDR3 size: 15 residues. The germline CDR1 and CDR2 sequences are SNHLY and FYNNEI. In DNA form, the CDR3 reads TGTGCCAGCAGTGAAGGACAGGGAAGATCCTATGGCTACACCTTC. Amino acids: CASSEGQGRSYGYTF.

CDR3 in amino acids: CASSEQVNTEAFF. The CDR3 DNA reads as TGCGCCAGCAGCGAGCAGGTGAACACTGAAGCTTTCTTT. The chain joins TRBV5-1 to TRBJ1-1; D is ambiguous. The germline V gene has CDR1 SGHRS and CDR2 YFSETQ. The V and J ends lost 4 bases and 0 bases respectively, with 7 bases between them. There are 13 residues in the CDR3.

The V call is TRBV29-1, the J call TRBJ2-5; a weak D match, TRBD1 (6 bases). The CDR3 has 15 amino acids. Trimming removed 3 bases at V and 5 bases at J, with 19 bases between. Germline V lookup: CDR1 SQVTM, CDR2 ANQGSEA. The CDR3 region is CSVDPSQGRGETQYF. In nucleotides, the CDR3 is TGCAGCGTTGACCCATCACAGGGAAGGGGGGAGACCCAGTACTTC.

The CDR3 DNA is TGTGCCAGCAGTGAAGTGCAGGGCTTGAGGTATAATTCACCCCTCCACTTT. It codes for CASSEVQGLRYNSPLHF. The chain is built from TRBV6-1 and TRBJ1-6, with D tentatively TRBD1 (5 bases). This CDR3 spans 17 amino acids. V was trimmed by 1 base and J by 4 bases, leaving 14 bases between them. CDR1 and CDR2 from the germline V gene are MNHNS and SASEGT.

With regard to this clone: A read error may account for a junction end that differs from germline. J is TRBJ2-5 and V is TRBV15; D is unclear. Germline CDR1 is LNHNV and CDR2 is YYDKDF (reference sequence). The CDR3 spans 13 residues. The CDR3 nucleotides read TGTGCCACCAGCGATAGACGTAAAGAGGCCCAGTACTTC. Translating gives CATSDRRKEAQYF.

This chain connects TRBV2 to TRBJ1-6, with D possibly TRBD1 on 6 matching bases. Germline V gene lookup returns CDR1 SNHLY and CDR2 FYNNEI. This CDR3 has 14 amino acids. V lost 4 bases and J 7 bases, leaving 11 bases between the germline ends. This chain's CDR3 is CASSVNRDNSPLHF. The CDR3 nucleotides are TGTGCCAGCAGTGTAAACAGGGACAATTCACCCCTCCACTTT.

This clone was observed once. The chain recombines TRBV2 with TRBJ2-7; tentative D call: TRBD2 (5 bases). Trimming took 5 bases from V and 3 from J, leaving 8 bases between them. The CDR3 has 12 amino acids. Looked up from germline, CDR1 is SNHLY and CDR2 is FYNNEI. This chain's CDR3 is CASSWTRYEQYF. CDR3 DNA: TGTGCCAGCAGTTGGACTCGCTACGAGCAGTACTTC.

The V gene is TRBV5-1, the J gene TRBJ2-1; TRBD2 agrees at 13 bases. CDR3 size: 16 residues. J was trimmed by 7 bases and V by 2 bases; bases with no gene match: 6. Germline CDR1 SGHRS, CDR2 YFSETQ. The CDR3 nucleotides read TGCGCCAGCAGCTTAAGGACTAGCGGGAGTTCTAATGAGCAGTTCTTC. Amino acids: CASSLRTSGSSNEQFF.

This chain joins TRBV7-2 and TRBJ2-1; tentative D call: TRBD2 (5 bases). V was trimmed by 2 bases and J by 8 bases, leaving 7 bases between them. The CDR3 extends over 12 amino acids. The germline V gene encodes CDR1 SGHTA and CDR2 FQGNSA. This CDR3 is CASSLRGYEQFF. The CDR3 DNA reads TGTGCCAGCAGCTTACGAGGGTATGAGCAGTTCTTC. The full variable domain, in which reference TRBV7-2 and TRBJ2-1 provide the parts outside the CDR3, is GAGVSQSPSNKVTEKGKDVELRCDPISGHTALYWYRQSLGQGLEFLIYFQGNSAPDKSGLPSDRFSAERTGGSVSTLTIQRTQQEDSAVYLCASSLRGYEQFFGPGTRLTVL.

The J gene is TRBJ2-2, the V gene TRBV19, with 9 positions matching TRBD2. The germline V gene has CDR1 LNHDA and CDR2 SQIVND (reference sequence). The junction had 10 bases not matched to a gene; V was cut back by 6 bases and J by 5 bases. This CDR3 has 16 residues. The DNA for the CDR3 is TGTGCCAGTAGGCGTGGTAGCGGGAGAGATACCGGGGAGCTGTTTTTT. Protein sequence: CASRRGSGRDTGELFF. Complete variable domain (other parts from reference TRBV19 and TRBJ2-2): DGGITQSPKYLFRKEGQNVTLSCEQNLNHDAMYWYRQDPGQGLRLIYYSQIVNDFQKGDIAEGYSVSREKKESFPLTVTSAQKNPTAFYLCASRRGSGRDTGELFFGEGSRLTVL.

The CDR3 region is CASSQDLFAGANSYEQYF. The CDR3 nucleotides are TGCGCCAGCAGCCAAGATCTGTTTGCGGGGGCCAATTCCTACGAGCAGTACTTC. The chain couples TRBV4-3 to TRBJ2-7, with a weak D call TRBD2 (7 bases). The CDR3 has 18 residues. V dropped 0 bases and J dropped 1 base, with 19 bases sitting between them. From germline, CDR1 is LGHNA and CDR2 YSLEER.

V usage is TRBV5-6 and J usage is TRBJ1-6; the D gene is possibly TRBD1 (6 bases). Germline values: CDR1 SGHDT, CDR2 YYEEEE. With 5 bases removed from V and 4 bases from J, the gap between germline ends came to 13 bases. This CDR3 is 15 amino acids long. In DNA form, the CDR3 reads TGTGCCAGCAGTAGGGAACAGGGATATAATTCACCCCTCCACTTT. This encodes CASSREQGYNSPLHF. Complete variable domain (other parts from reference TRBV5-6 and TRBJ1-6): DAGVTQSPTHLIKTRGQQVTLRCSPKSGHDTVSWYQQALGQGPQFIFQYYEEEERQRGNFPDRFSGHQFPNYSSELNVNALLLGDSALYLCASSREQGYNSPLHFGNGTRLTVT.

J is TRBJ1-1 and V is TRBV7-9; 8 bases line up with TRBD1. CDR3 length: 13 amino acids. From germline, CDR1 is SEHNR and CDR2 FQNEAQ (reference sequence). Trimming took 5 bases from V and 5 from J; bases not matched to a gene: 4. CDR3 nucleotides: TGTGCCAGCAGCCCCGGACAGGGTACTGAAGCTTTCTTT. Residues: CASSPGQGTEAFF.

This chain links TRBV9 with TRBJ2-7, with 7 bases that match TRBD2. Losses at the gene ends were 3 bases for V and 3 bases for J; bases not matched to a gene: 9. The length of the CDR3 is 15 residues. CDR1 is SGDLS, CDR2 YYNGEE, per germline. The CDR3 DNA reads TGTGCCAGCAGCGGAGGGCCTAGCGGAGTCTACGAGCAGTACTTC. This encodes CASSGGPSGVYEQYF.